These 20 T cell receptor beta chains originate from one sample sequenced in a study of T cell repertoires in cytomegalovirus infection. These TCRs' antigens remain unknown. Each CDR3 protein is one row after TCRdb ran MiXCR on the reads. The table has roughly 310,000 distinct CDR3 sequences, just under 30% seen once. The sample in question was cultured PBMCs, obtained from culture after CMV antigen stimulation. Source of these receptors: a human donor in good health (CMV status not recorded). Some clones in this sample may be carry-over from other donors' samples.

This clonotype showed up just a few times. The chain links TRBV7-2 to TRBJ2-7, with 12 positions matching TRBD2. Germline CDR1 SGHTA, CDR2 FQGNSA. There are 16 residues in the CDR3. The V and J ends lost 5 bases and 4 bases, in that order; junction bases with no gene match: 9. This CDR3 reads CASSRTGTSGQYEQYF. The DNA for the CDR3 is TGTGCCAGCAGCCGAACCGGGACTAGCGGGCAGTACGAGCAGTACTTC.

This clonotype has a single count. This chain uses TRBV9 with TRBJ1-1; 7 nucleotides line up with TRBD1. Trimming at V came to 1 base and at J to 3 bases, leaving 6 bases not matched to a gene. CDR1 is SGDLS and CDR2 is YYNGEE in the germline V gene. This CDR3 has 15 residues. This CDR3 is CASSVTTGVDTEAFF. CDR3 coding DNA: TGTGCCAGCAGCGTAACCACAGGGGTGGACACTGAAGCTTTCTTT.

The chain couples TRBV25-1 to TRBJ2-5; 12 bases fit TRBD1. The junction had 5 bases not matched to a gene; V was cut back by 5 bases and J by 4 bases. Germline V gene data show CDR1 as MGHDK and CDR2 as SYGVNS. This CDR3 contains 15 residues. The CDR3 spells CASSRDRGQGETQYF. The CDR3 coding sequence is TGTGCCAGCAGTCGGGACAGGGGGCAGGGAGAGACCCAGTACTTC.

The V and J genes are TRBV29-1 and TRBJ2-1, with 11 nucleotides matching TRBD1. The CDR3 is made up of 14 amino acids. J gave up 8 bases and V 7 bases, and 10 bases lay outside the gene matches. Germline V gene data show CDR1 as SQVTM and CDR2 as ANQGSEA. The CDR3: CSGAGQGARYEQFF. CDR3 nucleotide sequence: TGCAGCGGTGCCGGACAGGGGGCTCGGTATGAGCAGTTCTTC.

The rearrangement links TRBV7-9 to TRBJ2-7, with unresolved D. The germline V gene has CDR1 SEHNR and CDR2 FQNEAQ (reference sequence). V shed 4 bases and J shed 2 bases, with 24 bases lying between them. The CDR3 length is 18 residues. The CDR3 region is CASSSLRRARQSTYEQYF. CDR3 DNA sequence: TGTGCCAGCAGCTCCTTGAGGAGAGCTAGGCAATCTACCTACGAGCAGTACTTC.

The V call is TRBV7-9, the J call TRBJ2-3; D is perhaps TRBD1 (5 bases). Trimming cost V 5 bases and J 5 bases, with 11 bases left between them. Germline V gene sequence: CDR1 SEHNR, CDR2 FQNEAQ (reference sequence). The CDR3 runs 13 residues. The CDR3 region is CASSHTQGDTQYF. The CDR3 DNA follows: TGTGCCAGCAGCCATACTCAGGGAGATACGCAGTATTTT.

CDR3 protein: CSARDPAGDYEQYF. CDR3 DNA: TGCAGTGCTAGAGATCCAGCGGGAGACTACGAGCAGTACTTC. The rearrangement links TRBV20-1 to TRBJ2-7; 8 nucleotides line up with TRBD2. The CDR3 has 14 residues. V lost 0 bases, J lost 3 bases, and 4 bases stayed unmatched. Germline CDR1 DFQATT, CDR2 SNEGSKA (reference sequence).

The table lists this clonotype with many counts. V and J are TRBV7-2 and TRBJ2-1; D gene unclear. Germline lookup yields CDR1 SGHTA and CDR2 FQGNSA. V lost 2 bases, J lost 4 bases, and 6 bases lay in between. The CDR3 runs 13 residues. In DNA, the CDR3 is TGTGCCAGCAGCTTAAAGCCATACAATGAGCAGTTCTTC. The encoded protein is CASSLKPYNEQFF.

The rearrangement joins TRBV5-5 to TRBJ1-5; 7 bases are a match to TRBD1. The germline CDR1 and CDR2 sequences are SGHKS and YYEKEE (reference sequence). The CDR3 is 14 amino acids. V gave up 3 bases and J gave up 11 bases; unmatched junction bases: 11. CDR3 in amino acids: CASSYTDEGTAQHF. For the CDR3, the DNA is TGTGCCAGCAGCTACACTGACGAAGGGACAGCCCAGCATTTT.

This clonotype has just a few counts. J is TRBJ2-2 and V is TRBV7-8; 9 bases are shared with TRBD1. Looked up from germline, CDR1 is SGHVS and CDR2 is FQNEAQ. J was trimmed by 0 bases and V by 2 bases; bases with no gene match: 7. The length of the CDR3 is 18 residues. DNA of the CDR3: TGTGCCAGCAGCTTAACGGGACAGGGTCGTCCGAACACCGGGGAGCTGTTTTTT. Translating it yields CASSLTGQGRPNTGELFF.

This clonotype was counted a few times. This rearrangement joins TRBV24-1 to TRBJ2-7, with D perhaps matching TRBD2 (6 bases). V shed 0 bases and J shed 3 bases, with 11 bases lying between them. CDR1 and CDR2 from the germline V gene are KGHDR and SFDVKD. This CDR3 is built from 15 residues. CDR3 amino acids: CATSDLIGSVYEQYF. The DNA of the CDR3 is TGTGCCACCAGTGATTTGATCGGGAGTGTCTACGAGCAGTACTTC.

The chain recombines TRBV6-6 with TRBJ2-3, with D perhaps being TRBD1 or TRBD2 (5 bases each). Between the trimmed V and J ends, which lost 2 bases and 6 bases, there was a span of 15 bases. The CDR3 has 15 amino acids. The germline gives CDR1 MNHNY, CDR2 SVGAGI (reference sequence). DNA of the CDR3: TGTGCCAGCAGTTACGTCGGGGCCTCTAGGGATACGCAGTATTTT. It codes for CASSYVGASRDTQYF.

This clonotype was recorded many times. This chain connects TRBV6-1 to TRBJ2-3, with 12 nucleotides matching TRBD2. J lost 0 bases, V lost 4 bases, and 14 bases had no gene match. The V gene's germline CDR1 is MNHNS and CDR2 SASEGT. The CDR3 totals 20 residues. CDR3 coding DNA: TGTGCCAGCAGTGTCGCGACTAGCGGGAGTCGAGCCACTAGCACAGATACGCAGTATTTT. Its protein product is CASSVATSGSRATSTDTQYF.

This chain connects TRBV27 to TRBJ2-3; D gene uncertain. The CDR3 runs 15 residues. V was trimmed by 5 bases and J by 0 bases, leaving 12 bases between them. CDR1 MNHEY and CDR2 SMNVEV come from the germline V gene (reference sequence). The CDR3 reads CASSMLLGSTDTQYF. The CDR3 nucleotides are TGTGCCAGCAGTATGTTACTGGGGAGCACAGATACGCAGTATTTT.

The rearrangement links TRBV2 to TRBJ2-7; 14 bases fit TRBD2. The junction had 8 bases not matched to a gene; V was cut back by 7 bases and J by 3 bases. CDR1 and CDR2 (germline): SNHLY, FYNNEI. CDR3 length: 16 amino acids. The CDR3 is CASNTGTSGGIYEQYF. The CDR3 bases are TGTGCCAGCAATACCGGGACTAGCGGGGGTATCTACGAGCAGTACTTC.

This clonotype was detected ten times or more. The chain combines TRBV6-5 with TRBJ2-1; TRBD1 matches 12 bases. The CDR3 has 15 residues. Germline V gives CDR1 MNHEY, CDR2 SVGAGI. With V trimmed by 6 bases and J by 5 bases, 5 bases remained unmatched. CDR3 sequence: CASSLGTGGHNEQFF. In DNA, the CDR3 is TGTGCCAGCAGCCTCGGGACAGGGGGCCACAATGAGCAGTTCTTC.

There are a few counts of this clonotype. This sequence joins TRBV9 and TRBJ1-5; 7 bases are shared with TRBD1. After removal of 2 bases from V and 2 bases from J, the junction contained 4 bases not matched to a gene. The germline V gene encodes CDR1 SGDLS and CDR2 YYNGEE. CDR3 length equals 15 residues. Here the CDR3 DNA reads TGTGCCAGCAGCGTCGGGACAGTAGGCAATCAGCCCCAGCATTTT. It yields the protein CASSVGTVGNQPQHF.

The gene calls are TRBV7-6 and TRBJ2-1; TRBD2 matches at 8 bases. Trimming removed 3 bases from V and 3 bases from J; junction bases left unmatched: 7. The germline V gene has CDR1 SGHVS and CDR2 FNYEAQ. CDR3 length equals 16 residues. CDR3 coding DNA: TGTGCCAGCAGCTTGGGGAGCGGGAGCCTCTACAATGAGCAGTTCTTC. Its protein product is CASSLGSGSLYNEQFF. Complete variable domain (other parts from reference TRBV7-6 and TRBJ2-1): GAGVSQSPRYKVTKRGQDVALRCDPISGHVSLYWYRQALGQGPEFLTYFNYEAQQDKSGLPNDRFSAERPEGSISTLTIQRTEQRDSAMYRCASSLGSGSLYNEQFFGPGTRLTVL.

The V gene is TRBV4-2, the J gene TRBJ2-1; 9 bases line up with TRBD2. V gave up 1 base and J gave up 9 bases; unmatched junction bases: 7. Germline V gene sequence: CDR1 LGHNA, CDR2 YNFKEQ. This CDR3 comprises 15 residues. The CDR3: CASSQVGGGASEQFF. CDR3 sequence (DNA): TGTGCCAGCAGCCAAGTTGGCGGGGGGGCCAGTGAGCAGTTCTTC.

This chain joins TRBV15 and TRBJ2-5, with D perhaps matching TRBD1 or TRBD2 (5 bases each). This CDR3 is 15 amino acids long. CDR1 is LNHNV, CDR2 YYDKDF, per germline (reference sequence). Between the trimmed V and J ends, which lost 1 base and 7 bases, there was a span of 16 bases. This CDR3 is CATSRGGAPTRTQYF. DNA for the CDR3: TGTGCCACCAGCAGAGGAGGGGCTCCAACCAGGACCCAGTACTTC.